These T cell receptor beta chains were read from a single sample in a study of early T cells in non-severe SARS-CoV-2 infection. TCRdb analysed the 5' RACE reads with MiXCR anew, one entry per CDR3 protein. The table has 20,000 to 25,000 distinct CDR3 sequences, around 5% seen once. Sequencing was done on a sample of whole blood. The receptors shown here come from an adult who was a healthcare worker with PCR-confirmed SARS-CoV-2 infection or an uninfected control (not recorded which). Both conserved end residues are part of each CDR3. The order of the fields is V gene, clone size, J gene, D gene, CDR3 protein, CDR3 DNA. The D gene is left open where the match is weak. Not all rows give a size; the values are once, few, many and, for expanded clones, a class.

v_gene: TRBV29-1
abundance: many
j_gene: TRBJ1-1
d_gene: TRBD1
CDR3aa: CSVQTGGLNTEAFF
CDR3nt: TGCAGCGTCCAGACAGGGGGCTTGAACACTGAAGCTTTCTTT

v_gene: TRBV7-6
abundance: many
j_gene: TRBJ2-7
d_gene: NA
CDR3aa: CASSLGDMRHEQYF
CDR3nt: TGTGCCAGCAGCTTAGGGGACATGAGACACGAGCAGTACTTC

v_gene: TRBV20-1
abundance: many
j_gene: TRBJ2-3
d_gene: TRBD1
CDR3aa: CSARTGGRTDTQYF
CDR3nt: TGCAGTGCGCGGACAGGGGGTAGAACAGATACGCAGTATTTT

v_gene: TRBV11-2
abundance: many
j_gene: TRBJ2-7
d_gene: NA
CDR3aa: CASSLVLAGTYEQYF
CDR3nt: TGTGCCAGCAGCTTAGTGCTGGCGGGAACCTACGAGCAGTACTTC

v_gene: TRBV27
abundance: many
j_gene: TRBJ1-1
d_gene: TRBD1
CDR3aa: CASSFLGQVMAEAFF
CDR3nt: TGTGCCAGCAGTTTCCTAGGACAGGTAATGGCTGAAGCTTTCTTT

v_gene: TRBV19
abundance: many
j_gene: TRBJ2-1
d_gene: TRBD2
CDR3aa: CASSLPEVAGKFF
CDR3nt: TGTGCCAGTAGTCTTCCCGAGGTAGCGGGAAAGTTCTTC

v_gene: TRBV5-1
abundance: once
j_gene: TRBJ1-2
d_gene: TRBD1
CDR3aa: CASSSFQGDGYTF
CDR3nt: TGCGCCAGCAGCTCCTTTCAGGGGGATGGCTACACCTTC

v_gene: TRBV20-1
abundance: few
j_gene: TRBJ1-2
d_gene: TRBD1
CDR3aa: CSAWGQGNYGYTF
CDR3nt: TGCAGTGCTTGGGGACAGGGCAATTATGGCTACACCTTC

v_gene: TRBV20-1
abundance: many
j_gene: TRBJ2-7
d_gene: NA
CDR3aa: CSPRGGPYEQYF
CDR3nt: TGCAGTCCCAGAGGGGGACCCTACGAGCAGTACTTC

v_gene: TRBV7-9
abundance: NA
j_gene: TRBJ1-2
d_gene: NA
CDR3aa: CASSIGGTGYGYTF
CDR3nt: TGTGCCAGCAGCATAGGTGGGACGGGATATGGCTACACCTTC

v_gene: TRBV30
abundance: few
j_gene: TRBJ1-1
d_gene: TRBD1
CDR3aa: CAGSIQGDTEAFF
CDR3nt: TGTGCCGGGTCTATTCAGGGGGACACTGAAGCTTTCTTT

v_gene: TRBV29-1
abundance: many
j_gene: TRBJ2-2
d_gene: NA
CDR3aa: CSVSSGAWNTGELFF
CDR3nt: TGCAGCGTTTCCTCAGGGGCTTGGAACACCGGGGAGCTGTTTTTT

v_gene: TRBV7-6
abundance: NA
j_gene: TRBJ2-3
d_gene: NA
CDR3aa: CASSLATGTDTQYF
CDR3nt: TGTGCCAGCAGCTTAGCAACGGGCACAGATACGCAGTATTTT

v_gene: TRBV5-1
abundance: few
j_gene: TRBJ2-5
d_gene: NA
CDR3aa: CASSRRREIQETQYF
CDR3nt: TGCGCCAGCAGCCGGCGGAGGGAAATACAAGAGACCCAGTACTTC

v_gene: TRBV3-1
abundance: few
j_gene: TRBJ2-5
d_gene: TRBD1
CDR3aa: CASSSKERGPETQYF
CDR3nt: TGTGCCAGCAGCTCGAAAGAAAGGGGGCCAGAGACCCAGTACTTC

v_gene: TRBV20-1
abundance: many
j_gene: TRBJ2-7
d_gene: TRBD1
CDR3aa: CSASDSGTGRYEQYF
CDR3nt: TGCAGTGCTAGCGACTCCGGGACAGGGCGCTACGAGCAGTACTTC

v_gene: TRBV11-2
abundance: few
j_gene: TRBJ1-5
d_gene: NA
CDR3aa: CASSAGQLSNQPQHF
CDR3nt: TGTGCCAGCAGTGCGGGGCAGCTCAGCAATCAGCCCCAGCATTTT

v_gene: TRBV6-2/TRBV6-3
abundance: many
j_gene: TRBJ2-2
d_gene: NA
CDR3aa: CASSYVEPRNTGELFF
CDR3nt: TGTGCCAGCAGTTACGTGGAGCCGCGAAACACCGGGGAGCTGTTTTTT

v_gene: TRBV6-2/TRBV6-3
abundance: NA
j_gene: TRBJ2-7
d_gene: TRBD2
CDR3aa: CASSYSRGSSYEQYF
CDR3nt: TGTGCCAGCAGTTACTCCCGCGGGAGCTCCTACGAGCAGTACTTC

v_gene: TRBV19
abundance: NA
j_gene: TRBJ1-5
d_gene: NA
CDR3aa: CASLPHRGDNQPQHF
CDR3nt: TGTGCCAGCTTACCTCATAGGGGAGACAATCAGCCCCAGCATTTT

v_gene: TRBV27
abundance: many
j_gene: TRBJ2-5
d_gene: NA
CDR3aa: CASSHIPGPQETQYF
CDR3nt: TGTGCCAGCAGCCATATACCAGGGCCACAAGAGACCCAGTACTTC

v_gene: TRBV9
abundance: many
j_gene: TRBJ1-2
d_gene: NA
CDR3aa: CASRAGWEGSGYTF
CDR3nt: TGTGCCAGCAGAGCAGGGTGGGAGGGTTCTGGCTACACCTTC

v_gene: TRBV7-9
abundance: many
j_gene: TRBJ1-2
d_gene: NA
CDR3aa: CASSLASSYTF
CDR3nt: TGTGCCAGCAGCTTAGCCAGTAGCTACACCTTC